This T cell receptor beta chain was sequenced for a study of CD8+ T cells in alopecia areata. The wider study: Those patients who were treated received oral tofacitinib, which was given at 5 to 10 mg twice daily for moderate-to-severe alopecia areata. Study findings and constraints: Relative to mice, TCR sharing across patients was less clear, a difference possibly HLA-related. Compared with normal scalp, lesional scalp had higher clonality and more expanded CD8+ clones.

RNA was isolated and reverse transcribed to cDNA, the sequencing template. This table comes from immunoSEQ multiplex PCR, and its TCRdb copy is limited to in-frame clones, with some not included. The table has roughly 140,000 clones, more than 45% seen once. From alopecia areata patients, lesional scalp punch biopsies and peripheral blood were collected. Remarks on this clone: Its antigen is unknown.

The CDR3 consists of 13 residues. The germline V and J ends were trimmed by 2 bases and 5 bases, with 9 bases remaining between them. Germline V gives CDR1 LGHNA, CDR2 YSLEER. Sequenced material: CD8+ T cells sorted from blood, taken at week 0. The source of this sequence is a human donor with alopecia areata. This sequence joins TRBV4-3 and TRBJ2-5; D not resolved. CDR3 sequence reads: CASSQSPRETQYF. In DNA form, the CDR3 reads TGCGCCAGCAGCCAATCACCCAGGGAGACCCAGTACTTC.